This T cell receptor (beta chain) is from a study of CD8 T cells and mutated HIV epitopes (dated by TCRdb to 2020 to 2022). The study in broad terms: Except for one subject, all chronically infected subjects were naive to antiretroviral therapy. The epitopes were TL10, KY11, RF10 and TY8. This study used single-cell sequencing of TCR alpha/beta chains from CD8+ T cells that recognised non-adapted (NAE) and adapted (AE) versions of four HIV Nef epitopes. Not every subject was tested for the same epitope, and only RF10 was examined in both acute and chronic HIV infection. Roughly 7 chronically HIV-infected subjects and a few acutely HIV-infected subjects made up the cohort. Of 165 screened subjects, only a subset met the criteria for sorting epitope-specific T cells.

What the authors observed across the whole study: The small number of subjects and their diverse clinical presentations were acknowledged as the main limitations. In chronic infection, almost complete overlap appeared to be present between the CD8+ TCR repertoires recognising the NAE and AE forms, indicating that the clonotypes were largely cross-reactive. Only cells that had both an alpha and a beta chain were included, and some wells contained multiple alpha and beta chain CDR3s. Clonality of dual tetramer+ cells was higher in chronic subjects than in acute subjects (mean difference around 0.3), although the study did not have enough power to detect a significant difference. Single-reactive CD8+ T cells appeared only in acutely infected subjects, which suggests possible clonal selection between acute and chronic infection.

This clonotype was observed a handful of times. It lacks a known antigen. No much larger clonotype is one base removed from it; base qualities were not supplied. The germline V gene (reference sequence) gives CDR1 as SEHNR and CDR2 as FQNEAQ. From its cysteine to its phenylalanine, the CDR3 spans 14 amino acids. The entry retains the CDR3 DNA only, 42 bases that are in frame from base 1. V drops 1 base and J drops 11 bases, leaving 16 bases in between. This sample's time point label indicates: sampled during chronic HIV-1 infection. Peptide stimulation included anti-CD28 and anti-CD49d co-stimulation, and activated CD8+ T cells were sorted as CD69+CD137+. PBMCs were stimulated overnight for around 17 hours with NAE or AE peptide at 0.75 to 1 ug/mL to obtain activated CD8+ T cells. KY11-specific CD8+ T cells were identified only by peptide stimulation because HLA class I tetramers were unavailable for this epitope. Peripheral blood mononuclear cells were isolated from leukapheresis or whole blood by Ficoll density gradient separation and then cryopreserved. A BD FACS Aria III was used to sort single CD8+ T cells into 96-well plates containing lysis buffer.

To prepare the library, single-cell sequencing was applied. Single-cell cDNA was generated by a method adapted from Smart-seq2 and MARS-Seq, in which oligo-dT primers with well-specific UMIs and KAPA HiFi first-round PCR were used. After pooling, the first-round products went through nested PCR using template-switch oligo forward primers together with barcoded reverse primers specific to the TCR alpha and beta chains. Products were purified with AMPure XP, were indexed with TruSeq adapters, and were quantified with the KAPA Universal qPCR Library Quantification Kit. TCR libraries were sequenced on an Illumina MiSeq with 2x300 bp paired-end chemistry. The published analysis was carried out like this. After quality filtering, reads were demultiplexed to their wells, mapped onto the TCRA and TCRB loci, and assigned to clonotypes using MiXCR, with analysis then done in VGAS. TCR data were deconvoluted with a modified VDJfasta platform. Analysis of CDR3 overlap between plates ruled out large-scale cross-plate contamination. Clonality was calculated as one minus the ratio of unique productive CDR3s to total productive CDR3s. Using fastp trimming at Q25 and MiXCR clonotype assembly, TCRdb reanalyzed the public sequencing data and kept in-frame beta chains. Rows matching on CDR3 protein sequence are summarized as one entry with the most common DNA and genes. The V and J calls come from TCRdb's annotation, not from the publication. The table for this sample lists fewer than 90 distinct CDR3 sequences.

The V and J segments used are TRBV7-9 and TRBJ2-3; the D gene lacks a confident call. The sequence was collected from a man aged 50 to 59 with HIV-1 infection. The material was CD8+ T cells from blood cultured with non-adapted and adapted viral peptides, obtained during chronic HIV-1 infection. DNA sequence: TGTGCCAGCAGCTTAGGAGACGAGTACAATGAGCAGTATTTT. This gives the protein CASSLGDEYNEQYF.